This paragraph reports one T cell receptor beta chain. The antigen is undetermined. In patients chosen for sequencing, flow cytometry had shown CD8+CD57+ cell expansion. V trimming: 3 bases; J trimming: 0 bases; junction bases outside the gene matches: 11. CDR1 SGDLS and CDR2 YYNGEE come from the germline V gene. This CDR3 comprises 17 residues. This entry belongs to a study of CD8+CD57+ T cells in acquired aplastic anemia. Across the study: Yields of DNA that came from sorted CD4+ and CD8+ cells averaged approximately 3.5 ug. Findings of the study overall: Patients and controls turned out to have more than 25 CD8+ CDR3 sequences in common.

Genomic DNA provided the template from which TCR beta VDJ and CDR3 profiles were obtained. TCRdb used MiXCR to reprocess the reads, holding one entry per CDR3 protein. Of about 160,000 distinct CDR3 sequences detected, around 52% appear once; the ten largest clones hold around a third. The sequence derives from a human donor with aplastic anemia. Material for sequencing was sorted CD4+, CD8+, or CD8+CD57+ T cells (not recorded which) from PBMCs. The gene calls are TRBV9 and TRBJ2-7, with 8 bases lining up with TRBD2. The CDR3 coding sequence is TGTGCCAGCAGCGAGGGGGGGGGACTAGGGGCCTCCTACGAGCAGTACTTC. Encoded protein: CASSEGGGLGASYEQYF.